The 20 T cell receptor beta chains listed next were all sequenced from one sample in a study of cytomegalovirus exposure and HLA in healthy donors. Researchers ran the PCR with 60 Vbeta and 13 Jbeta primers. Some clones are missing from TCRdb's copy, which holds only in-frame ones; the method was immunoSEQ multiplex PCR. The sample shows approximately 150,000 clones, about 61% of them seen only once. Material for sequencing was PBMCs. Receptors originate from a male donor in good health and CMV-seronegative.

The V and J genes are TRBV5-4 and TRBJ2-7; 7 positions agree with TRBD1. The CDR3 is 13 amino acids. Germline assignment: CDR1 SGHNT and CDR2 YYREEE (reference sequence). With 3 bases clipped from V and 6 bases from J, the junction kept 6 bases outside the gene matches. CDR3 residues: CASSWGPGGEQYF. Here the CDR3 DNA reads TGTGCCAGCAGCTGGGGGCCAGGGGGCGAGCAGTACTTC.

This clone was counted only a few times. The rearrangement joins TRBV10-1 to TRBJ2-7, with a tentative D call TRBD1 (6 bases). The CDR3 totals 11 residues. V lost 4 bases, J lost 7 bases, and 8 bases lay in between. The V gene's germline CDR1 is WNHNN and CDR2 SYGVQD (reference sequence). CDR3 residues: CASSADREQYF. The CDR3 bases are TGCGCCAGCAGTGCTGACAGGGAGCAGTACTTC.

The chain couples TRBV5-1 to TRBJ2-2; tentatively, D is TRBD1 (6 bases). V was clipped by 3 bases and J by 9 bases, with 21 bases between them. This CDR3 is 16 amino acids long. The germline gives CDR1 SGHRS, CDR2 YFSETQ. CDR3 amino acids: CASSSDPGTLGRELFF. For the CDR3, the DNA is TGCGCCAGCAGCTCCGACCCCGGGACACTAGGGCGGGAGCTGTTTTTT. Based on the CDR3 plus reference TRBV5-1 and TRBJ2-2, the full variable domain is KAGVTQTPRYLIKTRGQQVTLSCSPISGHRSVSWYQQTPGQGLQFLFEYFSETQRNKGNFPGRFSGRQFSNSRSEMNVSTLELGDSALYLCASSSDPGTLGRELFFGEGSRLTVL.

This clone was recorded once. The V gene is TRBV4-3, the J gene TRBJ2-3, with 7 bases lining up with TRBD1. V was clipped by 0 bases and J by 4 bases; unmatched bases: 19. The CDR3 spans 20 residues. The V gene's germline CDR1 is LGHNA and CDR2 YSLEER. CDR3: CASSQDRTGDSIKGADTQYF. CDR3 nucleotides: TGCGCCAGCAGCCAAGATCGGACAGGAGATTCTATCAAGGGGGCAGATACGCAGTATTTT.

This CDR3 reads CASSDRANSDTQYF. The CDR3 DNA reads as TGCGCCAGCAGTGACAGGGCAAATTCAGATACGCAGTATTTT. V gene TRBV5-1 combines with J gene TRBJ2-3; TRBD1 matches at 7 bases. Germline V CDR1 and CDR2: SGHRS, YFSETQ. The CDR3 length is 14 residues. With 5 bases clipped from V and 4 bases from J, the junction kept 7 bases outside the gene matches.

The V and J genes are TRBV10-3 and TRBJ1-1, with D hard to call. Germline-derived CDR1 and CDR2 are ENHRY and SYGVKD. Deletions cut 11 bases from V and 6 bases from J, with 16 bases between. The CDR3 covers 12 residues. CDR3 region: CASSRAGAEAFF. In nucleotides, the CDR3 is TGTGCCTCCAGTCGGGCGGGAGCTGAAGCTTTCTTT.

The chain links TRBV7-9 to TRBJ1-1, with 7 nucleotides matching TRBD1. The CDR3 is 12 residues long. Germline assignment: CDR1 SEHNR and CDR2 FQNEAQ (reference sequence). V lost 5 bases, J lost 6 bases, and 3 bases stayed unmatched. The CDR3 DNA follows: TGTGCCAGCAGCGACGACAGGGCTGAAGCTTTCTTT. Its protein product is CASSDDRAEAFF.

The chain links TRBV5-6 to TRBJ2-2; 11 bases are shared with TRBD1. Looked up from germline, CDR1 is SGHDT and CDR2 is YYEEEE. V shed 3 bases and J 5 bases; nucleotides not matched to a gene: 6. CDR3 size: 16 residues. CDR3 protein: CASSSEGQGATGELFF. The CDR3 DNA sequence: TGTGCCAGCAGCTCGGAAGGACAGGGGGCGACCGGGGAGCTGTTTTTT. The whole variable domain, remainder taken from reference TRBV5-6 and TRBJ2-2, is DAGVTQSPTHLIKTRGQQVTLRCSPKSGHDTVSWYQQALGQGPQFIFQYYEEEERQRGNFPDRFSGHQFPNYSSELNVNALLLGDSALYLCASSSEGQGATGELFFGEGSRLTVL.

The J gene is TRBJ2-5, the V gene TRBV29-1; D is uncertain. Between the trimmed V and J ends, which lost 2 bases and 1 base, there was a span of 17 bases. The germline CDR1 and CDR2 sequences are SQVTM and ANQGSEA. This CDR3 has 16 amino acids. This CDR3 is CSVEYRQFLGQETQYF. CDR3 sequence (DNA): TGCAGCGTTGAATATAGGCAGTTCCTAGGCCAAGAGACCCAGTACTTC. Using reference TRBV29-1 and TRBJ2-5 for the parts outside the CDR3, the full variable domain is SAVISQKPSRDICQRGTSLTIQCQVDSQVTMMFWYRQQPGQSLTLIATANQGSEATYESGFVIDKFPISRPNLTFSTLTVSNMSPEDSSIYLCSVEYRQFLGQETQYFGPGTRLLVL.

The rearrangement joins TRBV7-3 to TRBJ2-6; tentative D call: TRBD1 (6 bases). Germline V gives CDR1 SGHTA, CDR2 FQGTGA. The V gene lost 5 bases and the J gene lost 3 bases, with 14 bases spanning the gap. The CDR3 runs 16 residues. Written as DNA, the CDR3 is TGTGCCAGCAGCCTCAACAGGGAAATTGGGGCCAACGTCCTGACTTTC. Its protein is CASSLNREIGANVLTF.

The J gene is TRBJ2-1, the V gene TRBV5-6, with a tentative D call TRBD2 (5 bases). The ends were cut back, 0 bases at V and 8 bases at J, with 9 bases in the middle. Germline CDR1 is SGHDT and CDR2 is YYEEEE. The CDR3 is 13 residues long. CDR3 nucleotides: TGTGCCAGCAGCTTGGGCCTAGCAGATGAGCAGTTCTTC. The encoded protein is CASSLGLADEQFF.

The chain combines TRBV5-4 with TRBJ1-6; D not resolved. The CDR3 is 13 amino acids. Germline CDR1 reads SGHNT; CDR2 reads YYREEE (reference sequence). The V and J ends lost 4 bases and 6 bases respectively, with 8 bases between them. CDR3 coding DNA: TGTGCCAGCAGCGGAAGACTTAATTCACCCCTCCACTTT. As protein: CASSGRLNSPLHF.

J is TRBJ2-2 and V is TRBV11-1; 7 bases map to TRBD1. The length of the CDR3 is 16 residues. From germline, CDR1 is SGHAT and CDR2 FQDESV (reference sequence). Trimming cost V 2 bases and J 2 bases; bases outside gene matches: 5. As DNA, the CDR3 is TGTGCCAGCAGCTTACGAGGGGGCTATAACACCGGGGAGCTGTTTTTT. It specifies CASSLRGGYNTGELFF.

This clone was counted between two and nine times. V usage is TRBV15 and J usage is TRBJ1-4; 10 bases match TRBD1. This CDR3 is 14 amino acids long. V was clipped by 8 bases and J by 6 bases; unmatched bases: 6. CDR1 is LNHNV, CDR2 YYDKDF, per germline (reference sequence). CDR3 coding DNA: TGTGCCACCCGATCCGGGACAGGGGATGAAAAACTGTTTTTT. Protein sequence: CATRSGTGDEKLFF.

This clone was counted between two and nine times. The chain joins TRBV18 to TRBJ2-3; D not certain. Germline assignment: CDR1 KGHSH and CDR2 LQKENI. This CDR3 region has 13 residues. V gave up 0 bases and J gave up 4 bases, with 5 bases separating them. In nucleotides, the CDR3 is TGTGCCAGCTCACCACCGTATGCAGATACGCAGTATTTT. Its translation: CASSPPYADTQYF. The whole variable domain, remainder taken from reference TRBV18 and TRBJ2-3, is NAGVMQNPRHLVRRRGQEARLRCSPMKGHSHVYWYRQLPEEGLKFMVYLQKENIIDESGMPKERFSAEFPKEGPSILRIQQVVRGDSAAYFCASSPPYADTQYFGPGTRLTVL.

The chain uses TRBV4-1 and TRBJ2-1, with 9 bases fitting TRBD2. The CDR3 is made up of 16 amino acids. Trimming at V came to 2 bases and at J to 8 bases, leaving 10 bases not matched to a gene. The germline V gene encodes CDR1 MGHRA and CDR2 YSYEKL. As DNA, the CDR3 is TGCGCCAGCAGCCAAAGGGCGGGGGGGCCTCTCGATGAGCAGTTCTTC. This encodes CASSQRAGGPLDEQFF.

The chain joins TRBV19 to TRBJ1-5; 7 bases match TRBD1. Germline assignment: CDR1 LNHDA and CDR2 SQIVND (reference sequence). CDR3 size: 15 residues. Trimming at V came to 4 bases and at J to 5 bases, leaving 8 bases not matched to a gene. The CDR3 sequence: CASSNHRGRDQPQHF. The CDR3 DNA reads TGTGCCAGTAGTAACCACAGGGGCAGGGATCAGCCCCAGCATTTT.

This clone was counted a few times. CDR3 in amino acids: CATSRGHPTIEINEKLFF. CDR3 DNA sequence: TGTGCCACCAGCAGAGGCCACCCGACAATAGAAATTAATGAAAAACTGTTTTTT. The chain uses TRBV15 and TRBJ1-4, with unresolved D. This CDR3 has 18 amino acids. Germline V CDR1 and CDR2: LNHNV, YYDKDF (reference sequence). The V gene lost 1 base and the J gene lost 4 bases, with 19 bases spanning the gap.

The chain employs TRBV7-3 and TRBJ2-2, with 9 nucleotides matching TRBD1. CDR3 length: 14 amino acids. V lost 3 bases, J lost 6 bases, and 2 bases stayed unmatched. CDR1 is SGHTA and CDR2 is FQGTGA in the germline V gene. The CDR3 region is CASSFRQGAGELFF. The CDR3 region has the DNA TGTGCCAGCAGCTTCCGACAGGGGGCCGGGGAGCTGTTTTTT.

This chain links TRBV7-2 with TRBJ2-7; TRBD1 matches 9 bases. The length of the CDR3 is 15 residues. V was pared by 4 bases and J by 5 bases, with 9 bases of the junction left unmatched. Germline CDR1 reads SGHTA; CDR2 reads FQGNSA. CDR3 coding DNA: TGTGCCAGCAGCTATACCGGGACAGGGACCCACGAGCAGTACTTC. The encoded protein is CASSYTGTGTHEQYF.